The 28 T cell receptor beta chains below all came from one sample that was sequenced in a study of T cell repertoires in ileal Crohn's disease. Repertoires were generated with immunoSEQ multiplex PCR, while TCRdb's copy carries only in-frame clones and drops some. This table holds some 60,000 clones, about 88% found once. Described time point: neoterminal ileum biopsy at postoperative endoscopy, about 6 months after surgery. Sequencing input: ileal tissue. The receptors originated from an adult with Crohn's disease.

CDR3 region: CASSTGQGLGYNEQFF. CDR3 sequence (DNA): TGTGCCAGCAGCACTGGACAGGGCTTGGGTTACAATGAGCAGTTCTTC. The V and J genes are TRBV7-8 and TRBJ2-1; 8 positions match TRBD1. This CDR3 comprises 16 residues. V gave up 5 bases and J gave up 4 bases; unmatched junction bases: 10. Germline V gene lookup returns CDR1 SGHVS and CDR2 FQNEAQ.

V is TRBV11-2 and J is TRBJ2-1, with D perhaps matching TRBD2 (6 bases). This CDR3 is 15 amino acids long. Germline loops: CDR1 SGHAT, CDR2 FQNNGV. With 5 bases removed from V and 7 bases from J, the gap between germline ends came to 18 bases. The CDR3 DNA reads TGTGCCAGCAGCGATAAGCGGGCTAGATATAATGAGCAGTTCTTC. It is translated as CASSDKRARYNEQFF.

The chain recombines TRBV14 with TRBJ2-7; 8 bases align to TRBD1. The V gene end was trimmed by 1 base and the J gene end by 5 bases; junction bases not matched to a gene: 7. Germline V gene lookup returns CDR1 SGHDN and CDR2 FVKESK. The CDR3 extends over 15 amino acids. The DNA for the CDR3 is TGTGCCAGCAGCCAAGTCGTGGGACAGGCACACGAGCAGTACTTC. This sequence encodes CASSQVVGQAHEQYF.

The chain combines TRBV7-6 with TRBJ2-1, with 7 bases matching TRBD1. The J segment lost 5 bases and the V segment lost 5 bases, leaving 9 bases of the junction unmatched. The CDR3 loop spans 15 amino acids. Germline V gene data show CDR1 as SGHVS and CDR2 as FNYEAQ. The CDR3 DNA follows: TGTGCCAGCAGCGCAGGACAGGCACTTGACAATGAGCAGTTCTTC. Translation: CASSAGQALDNEQFF.

The chain combines TRBV15 with TRBJ1-1, with D hard to call. CDR3 length equals 15 residues. Trimming left V 0 bases short and J 7 bases short, with 15 bases between. Germline CDR1 and CDR2: LNHNV and YYDKDF (reference sequence). This chain's CDR3 is CATSRDPVDIYEAFF. In DNA form, the CDR3 reads TGTGCCACCAGCAGAGATCCCGTCGACATATATGAAGCTTTCTTT.

The chain carries TRBV19 and TRBJ1-1; no clear D gene. The CDR3 is made up of 16 amino acids. Germline-derived CDR1 and CDR2 are LNHDA and SQIVND (reference sequence). The germline V and J ends were trimmed by 5 bases and 1 base, with 17 bases remaining between them. The CDR3 DNA reads TGTGCCAGTAGTTTTGGCTTGGGCAGGTCGAACACTGAAGCTTTCTTT. Translated: CASSFGLGRSNTEAFF.

V usage is TRBV7-6 and J usage is TRBJ1-5; unclear D gene. V was trimmed by 7 bases and J by 7 bases, leaving 17 bases between them. The germline V gene encodes CDR1 SGHVS and CDR2 FNYEAQ. This CDR3 region has 14 residues. The CDR3 coding sequence is TGTGCCAGCAAGAGGGTCTGGGAGATGCAGCCCCAGCATTTT. Amino acids: CASKRVWEMQPQHF.

The rearrangement uses TRBV27 and TRBJ1-2; 10 bases fit TRBD1. This CDR3 has 14 residues. The junction had 3 bases not matched to a gene; V was cut back by 7 bases and J by 1 base. Per the germline V gene, CDR1 is MNHEY and CDR2 is SMNVEV (reference sequence). Written as DNA, the CDR3 is TGTGCCAGCACAGGACAGGGGGTTAACTATGGCTACACCTTC. This codes for CASTGQGVNYGYTF.

The chain links TRBV5-1 to TRBJ2-1; 10 nucleotides align to TRBD1. This CDR3 has 16 amino acids. V lost 0 bases, J lost 9 bases, and 9 bases stayed unmatched. In germline, CDR1 is SGHRS, CDR2 YFSETQ. The CDR3 region is CASSLGVGTGVGEQFF. The CDR3 DNA follows: TGCGCCAGCAGCTTGGGTGTCGGGACAGGGGTCGGTGAGCAGTTCTTC.

This chain joins TRBV4-1 and TRBJ2-5; TRBD1 agrees at 9 bases. This CDR3 has 18 residues. Germline assignment: CDR1 MGHRA and CDR2 YSYEKL. Unmatched junction bases numbered 14, after V lost 2 bases and J lost 4 bases. The CDR3 bases are TGCGCCAGCAGCCAAACTGAGACATGGACAGGGGTAGGAGAGACCCAGTACTTC. Protein product: CASSQTETWTGVGETQYF.

The chain combines TRBV5-4 with TRBJ2-3; 7 nucleotides align to TRBD1. Germline CDR1 SGHNT, CDR2 YYREEE (reference sequence). The CDR3 is made up of 15 amino acids. After removal of 4 bases from V and 6 bases from J, the junction contained 11 bases not matched to a gene. The CDR3 DNA reads TGTGCCAGCAGCACGGGACAGCTATTATGGGATACGCAGTATTTT. Its translation: CASSTGQLLWDTQYF.

J is TRBJ1-1 and V is TRBV5-1; tentative D call: TRBD1 (5 bases). The CDR3 consists of 13 residues. Germline loops: CDR1 SGHRS, CDR2 YFSETQ. V dropped 4 bases and J dropped 1 base, with 8 bases sitting between them. The CDR3 DNA is TGCGCCAGCAGCGACCAGGGGAACACTGAAGCTTTCTTT. Translating it yields CASSDQGNTEAFF.

The chain is built from TRBV28 and TRBJ2-5; tentative D call: TRBD1 (6 bases). The CDR3 sequence is 15 residues long. Looked up from germline, CDR1 is MDHEN and CDR2 is SYDVKM. Trimming left V 3 bases short and J 2 bases short, with 13 bases between. CDR3 in amino acids: CASSFWSGAQETQYF. CDR3 in DNA: TGTGCCAGCAGTTTTTGGTCAGGGGCTCAAGAGACCCAGTACTTC. The variable domain in full, completed from reference TRBV28 and TRBJ2-5, reads DVKVTQSSRYLVKRTGEKVFLECVQDMDHENMFWYRQDPGLGLRLIYFSYDVKMKEKGDIPEGYSVSREKKERFSLILESASTNQTSMYLCASSFWSGAQETQYFGPGTRLLVL.

The rearrangement links TRBV28 to TRBJ2-4; D possibly corresponds to TRBD1 (8 bases). CDR1 is MDHEN, CDR2 SYDVKM, per germline. The CDR3 spans 15 residues. Trimming took 6 bases from V and 3 from J, leaving 15 bases between them. The CDR3 is CASSQAGTGKNIQYF. The CDR3 DNA reads TGTGCCAGCAGCCAAGCGGGGACAGGCAAAAACATTCAGTACTTC.

V is TRBV27 and J is TRBJ1-2; 8 bases fit TRBD1. Germline values: CDR1 MNHEY, CDR2 SMNVEV (reference sequence). Trimming cost V 8 bases and J 2 bases; bases outside gene matches: 7. CDR3 length: 14 amino acids. CDR3 amino acids: CASSLGDRNYGYTF. The CDR3 bases are TGTGCCAGCTCCCTCGGGGACAGGAACTATGGCTACACCTTC.

CDR3 in amino acids: CAISEFEGSGQPQHF. The CDR3 nucleotides are TGTGCCATCAGTGAGTTTGAGGGTTCCGGTCAGCCCCAGCATTTT. The chain joins TRBV10-3 to TRBJ1-5; D is ambiguous. Germline CDR1 is ENHRY and CDR2 is SYGVKD. This CDR3 is built from 15 residues. Trimming pared 1 base from V and 6 bases from J, leaving 13 bases between.

This chain links TRBV5-4 with TRBJ1-2; D ambiguous. CDR1 SGHNT and CDR2 YYREEE come from the germline V gene (reference sequence). V was clipped by 3 bases and J by 7 bases, with 13 bases between them. CDR3 length equals 13 residues. Written as DNA, the CDR3 is TGTGCCAGCAGCTGGAGGGTGGAGGGTGGCTACACCTTC. Translating gives CASSWRVEGGYTF.

Here the CDR3 reads CASSSDPPRSTEAFF. CDR3 coding DNA: TGTGCCAGCAGCTCCGACCCCCCCCGGAGCACTGAAGCTTTCTTT. The gene calls are TRBV9 and TRBJ1-1; D is unresolved. The V and J ends lost 4 bases and 4 bases respectively, with 17 bases between them. Germline CDR1 SGDLS, CDR2 YYNGEE. This CDR3 spans 15 amino acids.

V is TRBV4-1 and J is TRBJ1-2, with 10 bases fitting TRBD1. The V and J ends lost 3 bases and 8 bases, in that order; junction bases with no gene match: 6. The CDR3 is 14 amino acids. Germline CDR1 MGHRA, CDR2 YSYEKL. CDR3 region: CASSHDLGQGGYTF. The DNA of the CDR3 is TGCGCCAGCAGCCATGATCTGGGACAGGGGGGCTACACCTTC.

The chain combines TRBV5-4 with TRBJ1-1, with D tentatively TRBD1 (6 bases). Deletions cut 6 bases from V and 1 base from J, with 13 bases between. The germline V gene encodes CDR1 SGHNT and CDR2 YYREEE (reference sequence). There are 14 residues in the CDR3. This chain's CDR3 is CASKGDTRNTEAFF. The CDR3 DNA reads as TGTGCCAGCAAGGGGGATACAAGGAACACTGAAGCTTTCTTT.

V usage is TRBV6-1 and J usage is TRBJ1-1; D is undetermined. Germline CDR1 and CDR2: MNHNS and SASEGT. This CDR3 is 14 amino acids long. The V end lost 7 bases, the J end lost 10 bases, and 22 bases lay between the germline ends. This chain's CDR3 is CASIKNYGAEGAFF. The CDR3 DNA reads as TGTGCCAGCATCAAGAACTACGGAGCCGAGGGAGCTTTCTTT.

The genes are TRBV5-1 and TRBJ2-2; 7 positions match TRBD1. Germline V gene lookup returns CDR1 SGHRS and CDR2 YFSETQ. The CDR3 consists of 15 residues. The V gene end was trimmed by 6 bases and the J gene end by 0 bases; junction bases not matched to a gene: 5. CDR3 sequence: CASKQGPANTGELFF. CDR3 nucleotide sequence: TGCGCCAGCAAACAGGGGCCAGCGAACACCGGGGAGCTGTTTTTT.

This chain links TRBV29-1 with TRBJ2-3; 7 bases are a match to TRBD1. Per the germline V gene, CDR1 is SQVTM and CDR2 is ANQGSEA. This CDR3 region has 13 residues. J gave up 2 bases and V 4 bases, and 3 bases lay outside the gene matches. CDR3 sequence reads: CSVGQGNTDTQYF. The CDR3 DNA is TGCAGCGTTGGACAGGGTAACACAGATACGCAGTATTTT.

The J gene is TRBJ2-3, the V gene TRBV5-6; D unclear. Deletions cut 4 bases from V and 0 bases from J, with 15 bases between. Germline CDR1 SGHDT, CDR2 YYEEEE. There are 16 residues in the CDR3. CDR3 nucleotides: TGTGCCAGCAGCCCCGCCGTGAGGCCTAGCACAGATACGCAGTATTTT. Encoded protein: CASSPAVRPSTDTQYF.

The chain links TRBV18 to TRBJ1-2; TRBD1 might be the D (6 bases). The CDR3 runs to 18 residues. The V end was cut by 3 bases, the J end by 0 bases, with 20 bases between. Germline loops: CDR1 KGHSH, CDR2 LQKENI. Here the CDR3 reads CASSPFFGRRTANYGYTF. DNA for the CDR3: TGTGCCAGCTCACCCTTCTTCGGACGCCGGACAGCTAACTATGGCTACACCTTC.

The rearrangement links TRBV13 to TRBJ1-1, with 11 bases aligning to TRBD1. CDR1 and CDR2 from the germline V gene are PRHDT and FYEKMQ (reference sequence). The CDR3 sequence is 16 residues long. The J segment lost 0 bases and the V segment lost 4 bases, leaving 4 bases of the junction unmatched. The CDR3 DNA sequence: TGTGCCAGCAGCTCCCGGGACAGGGGGATGAACACTGAAGCTTTCTTT. Translation: CASSSRDRGMNTEAFF.

This chain uses TRBV4-1 with TRBJ2-1; 7 bases map to TRBD2. Trimming took 1 base from V and 6 from J; bases not matched to a gene: 12. This CDR3 has 17 residues. Germline V CDR1 and CDR2: MGHRA, YSYEKL. DNA of the CDR3: TGCGCCAGCAGCCAAGCCGGGGCTGCGGGAGCGGTCAATGAGCAGTTCTTC. It is translated as CASSQAGAAGAVNEQFF.

The chain recombines TRBV5-1 with TRBJ1-1; a possible D gene is TRBD1 (6 bases). The germline CDR1 and CDR2 sequences are SGHRS and YFSETQ. This CDR3 region has 13 residues. The V gene lost 2 bases and the J gene lost 9 bases, with 14 bases spanning the gap. The CDR3 reads CASSLQGGEQAFF. The CDR3 DNA follows: TGCGCCAGCAGCTTACAGGGTGGTGAACAAGCTTTCTTT.